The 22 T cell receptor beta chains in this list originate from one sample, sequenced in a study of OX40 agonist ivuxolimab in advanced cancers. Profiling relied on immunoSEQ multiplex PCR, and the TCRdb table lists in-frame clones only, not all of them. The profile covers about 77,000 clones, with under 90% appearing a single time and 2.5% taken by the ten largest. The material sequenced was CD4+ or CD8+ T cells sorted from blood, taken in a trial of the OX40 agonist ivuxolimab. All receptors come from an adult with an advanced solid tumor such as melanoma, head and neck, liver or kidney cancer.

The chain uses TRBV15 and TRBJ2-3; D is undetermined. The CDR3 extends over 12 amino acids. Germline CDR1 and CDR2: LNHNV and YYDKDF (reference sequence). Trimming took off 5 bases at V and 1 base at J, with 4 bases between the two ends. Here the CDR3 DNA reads TGTGCCACCAGCCACCGCACAGATACGCAGTATTTT. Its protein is CATSHRTDTQYF.

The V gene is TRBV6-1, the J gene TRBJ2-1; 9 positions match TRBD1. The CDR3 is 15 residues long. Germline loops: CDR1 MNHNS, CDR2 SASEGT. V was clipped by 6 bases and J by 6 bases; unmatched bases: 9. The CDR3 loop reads CASSAPGQGSNEQFF. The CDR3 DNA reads TGTGCCAGCAGCGCCCCGGGACAGGGATCCAATGAGCAGTTCTTC.

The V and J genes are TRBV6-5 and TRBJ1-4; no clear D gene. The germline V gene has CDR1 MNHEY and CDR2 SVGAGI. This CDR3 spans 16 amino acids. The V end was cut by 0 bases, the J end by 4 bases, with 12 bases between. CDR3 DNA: TGTGCCAGCAGTTACTCGACCCTGTCCTTTAATGAAAAACTGTTTTTT. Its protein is CASSYSTLSFNEKLFF.

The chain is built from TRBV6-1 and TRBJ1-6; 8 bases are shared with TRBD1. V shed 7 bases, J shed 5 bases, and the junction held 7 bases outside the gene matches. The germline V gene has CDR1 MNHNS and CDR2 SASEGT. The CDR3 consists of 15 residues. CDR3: CASTRQGYDNSPLHF. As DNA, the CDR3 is TGTGCCAGCACCCGACAGGGGTACGATAATTCACCCCTCCACTTT.

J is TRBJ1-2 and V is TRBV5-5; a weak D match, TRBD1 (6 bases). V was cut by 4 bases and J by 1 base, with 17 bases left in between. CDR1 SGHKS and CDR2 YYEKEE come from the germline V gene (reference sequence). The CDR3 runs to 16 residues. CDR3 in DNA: TGTGCCAGCAGCAGTGCGGACAGATCATTTAACTATGGCTACACCTTC. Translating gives CASSSADRSFNYGYTF.

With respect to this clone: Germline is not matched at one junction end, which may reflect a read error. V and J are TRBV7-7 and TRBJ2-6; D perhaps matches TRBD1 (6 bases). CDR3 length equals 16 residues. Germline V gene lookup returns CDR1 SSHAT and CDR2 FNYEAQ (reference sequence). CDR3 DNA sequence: TGTGCTAGCAGCTTAGGCAGGGGTGCTGGGGCCAACGTCCTGACTTTC. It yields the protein CASSLGRGAGANVLTF. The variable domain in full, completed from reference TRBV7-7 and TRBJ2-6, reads GAGVSQSPRYKVTKRGQDVTLRCDPISSHATLYWYQQALGQGPEFLTYFNYEAQPDKSGLPSDRFSAERPEGSISTLTIQRTEQRDSAMYRCASSLGRGAGANVLTFGAGSRLTVL.

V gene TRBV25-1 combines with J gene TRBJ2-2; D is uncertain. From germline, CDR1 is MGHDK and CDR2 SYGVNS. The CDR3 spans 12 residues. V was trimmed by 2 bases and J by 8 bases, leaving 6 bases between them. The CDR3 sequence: CASSEPEGELFF. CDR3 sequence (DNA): TGTGCCAGCAGTGAACCGGAAGGGGAGCTGTTTTTT.

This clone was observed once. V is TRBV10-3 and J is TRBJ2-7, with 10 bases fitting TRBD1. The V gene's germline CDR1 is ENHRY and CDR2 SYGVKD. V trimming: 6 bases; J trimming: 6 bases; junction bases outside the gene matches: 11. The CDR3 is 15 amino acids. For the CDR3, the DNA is TGTGCCATCAGCATTCCGAGGGGACAGGGGCTCGAGCAGTACTTC. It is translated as CAISIPRGQGLEQYF.

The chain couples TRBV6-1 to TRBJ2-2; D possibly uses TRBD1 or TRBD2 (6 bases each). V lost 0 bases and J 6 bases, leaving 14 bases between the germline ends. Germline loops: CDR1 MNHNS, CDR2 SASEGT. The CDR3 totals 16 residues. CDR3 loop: CASSEARRGIAGELFF. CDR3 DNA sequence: TGTGCCAGCAGTGAAGCGCGGAGGGGGATCGCCGGGGAGCTGTTTTTT.

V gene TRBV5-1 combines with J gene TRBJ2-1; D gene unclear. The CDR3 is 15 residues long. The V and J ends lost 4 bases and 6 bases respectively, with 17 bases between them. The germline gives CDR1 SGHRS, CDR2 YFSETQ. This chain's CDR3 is CASSPVSDPVNEQFF. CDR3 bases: TGCGCCAGCAGCCCGGTAAGTGATCCCGTCAATGAGCAGTTCTTC.

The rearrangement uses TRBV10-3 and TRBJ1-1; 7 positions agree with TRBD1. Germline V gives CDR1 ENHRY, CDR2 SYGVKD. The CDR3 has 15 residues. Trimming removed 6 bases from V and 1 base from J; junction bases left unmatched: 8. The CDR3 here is CAIRKTGSTNTEAFF. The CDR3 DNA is TGTGCCATCAGGAAGACAGGGTCAACGAACACTGAAGCTTTCTTT.

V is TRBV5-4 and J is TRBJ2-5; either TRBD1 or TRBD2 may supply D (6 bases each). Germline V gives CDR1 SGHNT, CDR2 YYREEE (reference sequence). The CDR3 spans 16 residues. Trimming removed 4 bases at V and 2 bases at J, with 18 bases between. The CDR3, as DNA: TGTGCCAGCAGCCCCGGAGGAGGGGGGTGGCAAGAGACCCAGTACTTC. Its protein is CASSPGGGGWQETQYF.

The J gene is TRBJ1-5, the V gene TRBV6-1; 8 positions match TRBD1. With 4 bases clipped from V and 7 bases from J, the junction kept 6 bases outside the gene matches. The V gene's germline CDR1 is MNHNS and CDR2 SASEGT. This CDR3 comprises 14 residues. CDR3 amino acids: CASSVGQGIQPQHF. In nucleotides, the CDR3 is TGTGCCAGCAGTGTTGGACAGGGAATCCAGCCCCAGCATTTT.

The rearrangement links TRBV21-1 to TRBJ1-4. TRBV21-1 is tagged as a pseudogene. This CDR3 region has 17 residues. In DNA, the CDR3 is TGTGCCAGCAGCTCCCGAGCCCCCCCCGGCCTCAATGAAAAACTGTTTTTT. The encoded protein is CASSSRAPPGLNEKLFF.

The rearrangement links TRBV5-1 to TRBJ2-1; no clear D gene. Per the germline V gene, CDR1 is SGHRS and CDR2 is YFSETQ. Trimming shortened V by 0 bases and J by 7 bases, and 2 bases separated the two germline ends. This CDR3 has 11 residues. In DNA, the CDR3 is TGCGCCAGCAGCTTGGGTAATGAGCAGTTCTTC. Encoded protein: CASSLGNEQFF.

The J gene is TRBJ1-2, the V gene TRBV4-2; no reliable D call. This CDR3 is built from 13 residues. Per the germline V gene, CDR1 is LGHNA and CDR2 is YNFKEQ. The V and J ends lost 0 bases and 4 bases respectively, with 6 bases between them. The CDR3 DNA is TGTGCCAGCAGCCAAGAGAGGGTCTATGGCTACACCTTC. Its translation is CASSQERVYGYTF.

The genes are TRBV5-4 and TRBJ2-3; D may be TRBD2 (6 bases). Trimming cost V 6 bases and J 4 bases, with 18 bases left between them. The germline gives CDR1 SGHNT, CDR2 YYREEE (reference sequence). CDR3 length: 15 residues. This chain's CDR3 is CASNPRDGGADTQYF. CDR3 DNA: TGTGCCAGCAACCCCCGAGACGGCGGGGCAGATACGCAGTATTTT.

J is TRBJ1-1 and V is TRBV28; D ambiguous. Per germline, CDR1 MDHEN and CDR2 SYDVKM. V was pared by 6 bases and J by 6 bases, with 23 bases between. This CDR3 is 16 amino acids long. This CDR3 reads CASSTHPGVGVAEAFF. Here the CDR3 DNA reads TGTGCCAGCAGCACCCACCCCGGGGTTGGGGTAGCTGAAGCTTTCTTT.

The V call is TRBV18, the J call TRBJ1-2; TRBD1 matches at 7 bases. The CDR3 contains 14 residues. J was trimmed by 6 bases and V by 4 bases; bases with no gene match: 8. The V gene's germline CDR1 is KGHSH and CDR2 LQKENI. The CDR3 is CASSQSPTGDGYTF. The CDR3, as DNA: TGTGCCAGCTCACAGTCCCCCACAGGGGATGGCTACACCTTC.

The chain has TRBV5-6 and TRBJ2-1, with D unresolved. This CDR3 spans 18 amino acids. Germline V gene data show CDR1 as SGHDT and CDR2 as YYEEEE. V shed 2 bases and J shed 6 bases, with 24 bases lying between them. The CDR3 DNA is TGTGCCAGCAGCTTAAAGGGCGGTGCAGGAGCCTTGGGCAATGAGCAGTTCTTC. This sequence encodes CASSLKGGAGALGNEQFF.

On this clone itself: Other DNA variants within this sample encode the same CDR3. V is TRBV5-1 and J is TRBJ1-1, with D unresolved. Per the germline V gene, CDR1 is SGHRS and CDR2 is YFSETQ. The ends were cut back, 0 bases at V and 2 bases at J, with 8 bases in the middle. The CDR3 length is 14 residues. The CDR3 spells CASSLVSVNTEAFF. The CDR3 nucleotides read TGCGCCAGCAGCTTGGTGTCGGTTAACACTGAAGCTTTCTTT.

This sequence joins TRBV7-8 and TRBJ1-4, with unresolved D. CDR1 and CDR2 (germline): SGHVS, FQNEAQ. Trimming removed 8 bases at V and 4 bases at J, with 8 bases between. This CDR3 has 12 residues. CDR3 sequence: CASASGNEKLFF. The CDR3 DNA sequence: TGTGCCAGCGCTTCGGGTAATGAAAAACTGTTTTTT.